The clone carrying this T cell receptor beta chain has ten or more counts. Its specificity is unknown. The data were obtained in a study of neurological immune-mediated disorders. Overall study results and limits: The multiple sclerosis repertoire cluster lacked an association with any feature, whether clinical or MRI. The absence of shared CDR3 amino acid sequences among expanded clones across subjects suggests private repertoires in all groups.

The CDR3 spans 16 residues. V was trimmed by 4 bases and J by 8 bases, leaving 21 bases between them. Germline CDR1 reads MDHEN; CDR2 reads SYDVKM. The cDNA was generated by 5'RACE with 10-nucleotide random UMIs. A single run covered 15-18 subjects with over 180 million TCR-beta sequences. MiXCR, run by TCRdb on the 5' RACE reads, gives a single entry per CDR3 protein. The repertoire holds tens of thousands of distinct CDR3 sequences, with roughly 2.5% as singletons. J is TRBJ2-1 and V is TRBV28; D might be TRBD1 or TRBD2, each matching 5 bases. The TCR was taken from a middle-aged man with multiple sclerosis. The sequencing sample was made of PBMCs. The DNA for the CDR3 is TGTGCCAGCAGTTCATCCGGGGACGCCATGGGGGATGAGCAGTTCTTC. Protein: CASSSSGDAMGDEQFF.